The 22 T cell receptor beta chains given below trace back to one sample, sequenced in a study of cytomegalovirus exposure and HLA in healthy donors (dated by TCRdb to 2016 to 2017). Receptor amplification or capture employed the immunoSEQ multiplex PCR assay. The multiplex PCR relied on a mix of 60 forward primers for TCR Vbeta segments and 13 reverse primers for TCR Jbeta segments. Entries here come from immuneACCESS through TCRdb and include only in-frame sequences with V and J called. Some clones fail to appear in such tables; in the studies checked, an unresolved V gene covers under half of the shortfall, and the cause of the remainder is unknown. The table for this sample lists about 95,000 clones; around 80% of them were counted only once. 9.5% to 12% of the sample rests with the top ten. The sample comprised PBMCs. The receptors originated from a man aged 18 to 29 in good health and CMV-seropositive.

The CDR3 region has the DNA TGTGCCAGCCTCGAGGGGGCGGGAGAAAAACTGTTTTTT. It encodes CASLEGAGEKLFF. This rearrangement joins TRBV2 to TRBJ1-4, with 7 bases identical to TRBD1. The CDR3 spans 13 residues. CDR1 and CDR2 from the germline V gene are SNHLY and FYNNEI. V was clipped by 8 bases and J by 8 bases; unmatched bases: 8.

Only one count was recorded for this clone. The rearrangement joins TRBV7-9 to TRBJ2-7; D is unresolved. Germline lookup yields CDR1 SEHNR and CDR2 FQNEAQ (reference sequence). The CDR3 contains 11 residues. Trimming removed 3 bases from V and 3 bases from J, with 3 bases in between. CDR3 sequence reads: CASSFFYEQYF. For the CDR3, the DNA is TGTGCCAGCAGCTTCTTCTACGAGCAGTACTTC.

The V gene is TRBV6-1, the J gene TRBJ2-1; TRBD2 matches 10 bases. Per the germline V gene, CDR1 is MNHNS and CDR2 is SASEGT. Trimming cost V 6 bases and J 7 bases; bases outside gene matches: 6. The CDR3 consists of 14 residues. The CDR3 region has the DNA TGTGCCAGCAGCAGCGGGGGGGGCATGAATGAGCAGTTCTTC. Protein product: CASSSGGGMNEQFF.

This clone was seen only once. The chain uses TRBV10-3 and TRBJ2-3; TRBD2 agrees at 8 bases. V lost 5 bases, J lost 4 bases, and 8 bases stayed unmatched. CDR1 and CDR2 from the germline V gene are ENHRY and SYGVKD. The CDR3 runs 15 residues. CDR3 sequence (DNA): TGTGCCATCAGTCCCGGGACTAGAGCCCCAGATACGCAGTATTTT. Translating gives CAISPGTRAPDTQYF.

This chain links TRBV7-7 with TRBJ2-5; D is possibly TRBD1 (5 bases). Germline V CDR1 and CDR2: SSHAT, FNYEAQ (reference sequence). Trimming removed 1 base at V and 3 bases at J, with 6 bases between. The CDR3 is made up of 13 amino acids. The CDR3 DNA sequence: TGTGCCAGCAGCTTAGACAGGAAAGAGACCCAGTACTTC. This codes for CASSLDRKETQYF.

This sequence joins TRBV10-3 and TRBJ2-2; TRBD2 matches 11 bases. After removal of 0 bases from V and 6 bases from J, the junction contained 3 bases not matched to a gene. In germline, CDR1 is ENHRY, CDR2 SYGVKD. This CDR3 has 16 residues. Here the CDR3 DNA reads TGTGCCATCAGTGAGTCTAGCGGGGGGGCCTCCGGGGAGCTGTTTTTT. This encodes CAISESSGGASGELFF.

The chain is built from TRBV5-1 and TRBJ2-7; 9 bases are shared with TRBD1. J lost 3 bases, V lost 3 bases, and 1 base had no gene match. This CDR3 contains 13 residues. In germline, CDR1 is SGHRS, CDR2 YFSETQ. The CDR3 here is CASSSTGGYEQYF. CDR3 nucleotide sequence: TGCGCCAGCAGCTCGACAGGGGGCTACGAGCAGTACTTC.

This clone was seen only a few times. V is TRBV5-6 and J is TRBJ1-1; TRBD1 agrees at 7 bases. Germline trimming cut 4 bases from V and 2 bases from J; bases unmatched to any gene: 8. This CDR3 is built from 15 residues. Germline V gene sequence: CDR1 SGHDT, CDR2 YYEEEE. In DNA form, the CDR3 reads TGTGCCAGCAGCCCAGAGAACAGGGGTAACACTGAAGCTTTCTTT. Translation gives CASSPENRGNTEAFF.

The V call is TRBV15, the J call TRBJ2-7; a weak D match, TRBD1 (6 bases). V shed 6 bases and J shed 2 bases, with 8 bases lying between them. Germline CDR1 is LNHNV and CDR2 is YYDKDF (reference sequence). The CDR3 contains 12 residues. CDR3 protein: CATSQGTYEQYF. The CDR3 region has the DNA TGTGCCACCAGTCAGGGGACCTACGAGCAGTACTTC.

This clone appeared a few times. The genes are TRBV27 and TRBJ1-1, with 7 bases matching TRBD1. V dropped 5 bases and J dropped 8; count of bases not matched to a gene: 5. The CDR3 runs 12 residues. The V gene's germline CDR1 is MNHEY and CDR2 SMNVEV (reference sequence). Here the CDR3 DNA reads TGTGCCAGCAGTAACAGGGGCTCCGAAGCTTTCTTT. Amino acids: CASSNRGSEAFF.

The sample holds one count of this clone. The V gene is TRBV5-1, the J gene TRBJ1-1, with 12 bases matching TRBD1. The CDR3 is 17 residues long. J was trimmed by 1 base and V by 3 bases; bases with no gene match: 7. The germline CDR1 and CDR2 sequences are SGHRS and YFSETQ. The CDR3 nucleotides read TGCGCCAGCAGCTCGGGACAGGGGGCACTCTCGAACACTGAAGCTTTCTTT. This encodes CASSSGQGALSNTEAFF.

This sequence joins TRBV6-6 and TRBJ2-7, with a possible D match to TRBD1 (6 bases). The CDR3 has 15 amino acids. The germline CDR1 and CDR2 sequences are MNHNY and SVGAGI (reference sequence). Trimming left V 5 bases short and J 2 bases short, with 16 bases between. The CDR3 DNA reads TGTGCCAGCAGTCCAACAGGGATCGGAGCCTACGAGCAGTACTTC. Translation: CASSPTGIGAYEQYF.

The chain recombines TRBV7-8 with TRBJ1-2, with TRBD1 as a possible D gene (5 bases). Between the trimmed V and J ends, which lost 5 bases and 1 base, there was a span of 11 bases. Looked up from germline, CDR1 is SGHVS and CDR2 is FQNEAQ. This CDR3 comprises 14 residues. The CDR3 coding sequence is TGTGCCAGCAGCCCCTTGGGGGGTAACTATGGCTACACCTTC. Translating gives CASSPLGGNYGYTF.

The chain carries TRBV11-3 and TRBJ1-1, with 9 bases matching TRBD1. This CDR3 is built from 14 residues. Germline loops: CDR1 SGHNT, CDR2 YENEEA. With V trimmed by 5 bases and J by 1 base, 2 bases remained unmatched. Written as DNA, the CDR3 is TGTGCCAGCAGCACGGGACAGGGGAACACTGAAGCTTTCTTT. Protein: CASSTGQGNTEAFF.

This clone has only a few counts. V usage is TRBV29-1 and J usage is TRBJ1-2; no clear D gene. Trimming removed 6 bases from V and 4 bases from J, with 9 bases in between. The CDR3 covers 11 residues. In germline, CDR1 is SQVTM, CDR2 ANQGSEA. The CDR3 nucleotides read TGCAGCGTGGAGACCATCTATGGCTACACCTTC. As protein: CSVETIYGYTF.

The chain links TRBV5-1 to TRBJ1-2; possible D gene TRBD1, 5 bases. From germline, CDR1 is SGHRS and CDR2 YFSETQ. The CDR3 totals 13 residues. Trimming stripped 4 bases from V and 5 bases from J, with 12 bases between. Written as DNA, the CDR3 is TGCGCCAGCAGCCTGGACACAGTATATGGCTACACCTTC. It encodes CASSLDTVYGYTF.

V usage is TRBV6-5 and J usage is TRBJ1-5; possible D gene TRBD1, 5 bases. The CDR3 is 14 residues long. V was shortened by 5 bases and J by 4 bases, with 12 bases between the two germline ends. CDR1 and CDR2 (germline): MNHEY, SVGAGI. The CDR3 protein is CASSLAGWNQPQHF. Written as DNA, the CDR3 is TGTGCCAGCAGTCTTGCAGGGTGGAATCAGCCCCAGCATTTT.

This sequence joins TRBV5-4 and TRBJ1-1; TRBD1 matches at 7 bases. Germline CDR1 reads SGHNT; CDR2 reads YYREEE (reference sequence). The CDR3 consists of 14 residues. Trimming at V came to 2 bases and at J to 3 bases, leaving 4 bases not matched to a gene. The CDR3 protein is CASSLTGTDTEAFF. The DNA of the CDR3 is TGTGCCAGCAGCTTAACCGGGACAGACACTGAAGCTTTCTTT.

The CDR3 coding sequence is TGTGCCAGCAGTGTACGGGACACCCGCCACGAGCAGTACTTC. Protein product: CASSVRDTRHEQYF. This sequence joins TRBV6-1 and TRBJ2-5; D is perhaps TRBD1 (6 bases). The last part of the DNA fits TRBJ2-7 better; the J call may be wrong. Germline CDR1 reads MNHNS; CDR2 reads SASEGT. The CDR3 is made up of 14 amino acids.

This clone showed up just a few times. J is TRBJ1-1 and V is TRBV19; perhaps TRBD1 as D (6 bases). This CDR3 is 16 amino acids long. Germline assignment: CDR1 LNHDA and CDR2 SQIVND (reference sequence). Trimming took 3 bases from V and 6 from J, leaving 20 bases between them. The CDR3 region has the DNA TGTGCCAGTAGTATCGCCACCTGGGGGCGCCAAGCTGAAGCTTTCTTT. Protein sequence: CASSIATWGRQAEAFF.

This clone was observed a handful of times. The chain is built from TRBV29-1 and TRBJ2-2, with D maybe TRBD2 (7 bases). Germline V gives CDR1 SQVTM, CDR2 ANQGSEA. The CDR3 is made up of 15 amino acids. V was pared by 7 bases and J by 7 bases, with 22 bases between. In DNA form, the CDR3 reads TGCAGCGCTACGCTAGGGGGGGGCTGGAGCGGGGAGCTGTTTTTT. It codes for CSATLGGGWSGELFF.

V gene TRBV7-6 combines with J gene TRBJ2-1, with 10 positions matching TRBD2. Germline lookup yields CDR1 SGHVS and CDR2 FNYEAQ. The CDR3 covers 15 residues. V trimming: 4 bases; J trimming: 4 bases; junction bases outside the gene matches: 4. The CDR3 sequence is CASSYLAGAYNEQFF. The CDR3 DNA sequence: TGTGCCAGCAGCTACCTAGCGGGGGCTTACAATGAGCAGTTCTTC.